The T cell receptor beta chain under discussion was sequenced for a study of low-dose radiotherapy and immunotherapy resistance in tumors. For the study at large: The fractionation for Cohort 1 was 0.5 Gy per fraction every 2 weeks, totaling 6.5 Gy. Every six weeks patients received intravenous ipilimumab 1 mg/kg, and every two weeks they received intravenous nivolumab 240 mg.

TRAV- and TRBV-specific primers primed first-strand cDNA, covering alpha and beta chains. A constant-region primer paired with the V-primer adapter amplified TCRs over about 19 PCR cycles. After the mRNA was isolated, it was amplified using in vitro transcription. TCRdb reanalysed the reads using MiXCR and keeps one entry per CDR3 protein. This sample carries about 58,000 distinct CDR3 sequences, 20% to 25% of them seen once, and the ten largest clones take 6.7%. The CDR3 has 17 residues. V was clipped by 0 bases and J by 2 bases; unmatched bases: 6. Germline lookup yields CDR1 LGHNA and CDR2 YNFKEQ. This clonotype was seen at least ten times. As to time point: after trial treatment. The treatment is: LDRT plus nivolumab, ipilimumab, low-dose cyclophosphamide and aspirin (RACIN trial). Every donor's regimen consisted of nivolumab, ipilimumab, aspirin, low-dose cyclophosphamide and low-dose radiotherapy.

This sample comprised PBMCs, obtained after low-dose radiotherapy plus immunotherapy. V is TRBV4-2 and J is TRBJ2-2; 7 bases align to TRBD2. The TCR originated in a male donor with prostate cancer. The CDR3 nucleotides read TGTGCCAGCAGCCAAGATTTCAGCGGGATTAACACCGGGGAGCTGTTTTTT. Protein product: CASSQDFSGINTGELFF.